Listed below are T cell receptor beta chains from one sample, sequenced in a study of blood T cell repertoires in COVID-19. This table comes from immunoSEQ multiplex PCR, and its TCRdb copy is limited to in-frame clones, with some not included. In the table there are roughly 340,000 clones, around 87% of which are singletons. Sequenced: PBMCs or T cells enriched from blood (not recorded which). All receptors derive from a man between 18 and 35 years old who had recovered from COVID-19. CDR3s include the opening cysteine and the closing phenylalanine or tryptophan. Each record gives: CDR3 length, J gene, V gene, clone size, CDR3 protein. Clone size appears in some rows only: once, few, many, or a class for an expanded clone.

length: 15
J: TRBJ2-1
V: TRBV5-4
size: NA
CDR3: CASSFPSGGAEEQFF

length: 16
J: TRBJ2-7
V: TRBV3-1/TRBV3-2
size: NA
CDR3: CASSQFATGPADGQYF

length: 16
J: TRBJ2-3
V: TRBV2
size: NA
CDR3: CASRVLPGLATDTQYF

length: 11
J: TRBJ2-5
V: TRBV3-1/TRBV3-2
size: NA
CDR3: CASSEEETQYF

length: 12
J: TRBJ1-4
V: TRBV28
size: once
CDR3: CASRQGNEKLFF

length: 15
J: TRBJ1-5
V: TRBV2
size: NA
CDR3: CASSRDRGEIWPQHF

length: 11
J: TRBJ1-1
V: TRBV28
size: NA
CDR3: CASSFTTRAFF

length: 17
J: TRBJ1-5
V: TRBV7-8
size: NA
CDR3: CASSSRLDRYLNQPQHF

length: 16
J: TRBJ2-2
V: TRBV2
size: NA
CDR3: CASSEVAGGYSGELFF

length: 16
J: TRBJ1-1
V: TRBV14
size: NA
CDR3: CASSHMEDRWDTEAFF

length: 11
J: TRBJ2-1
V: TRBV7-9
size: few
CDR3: CASGQGDEQFF

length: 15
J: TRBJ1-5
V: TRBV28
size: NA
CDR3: CASSRRTGGYQPQHF

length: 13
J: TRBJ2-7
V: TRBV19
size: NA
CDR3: CASSAPDSYEQYF

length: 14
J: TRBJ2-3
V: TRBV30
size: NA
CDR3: CAWSVQGEADTQYF

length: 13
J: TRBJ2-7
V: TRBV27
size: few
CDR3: CASTSDYLGEQYF

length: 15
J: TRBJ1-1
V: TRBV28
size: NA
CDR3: CASSWTGGGNTEAFF

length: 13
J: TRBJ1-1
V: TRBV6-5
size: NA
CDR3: CASRPGGGTEAFF

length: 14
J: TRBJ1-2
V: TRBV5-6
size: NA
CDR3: CASSPRQSPYGYTF

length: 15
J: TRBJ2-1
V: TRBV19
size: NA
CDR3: CASTNDRGGYNEQFF

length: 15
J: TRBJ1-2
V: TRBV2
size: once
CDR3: CASTLGGTANYGYTF

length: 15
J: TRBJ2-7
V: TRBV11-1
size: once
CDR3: CASSLAGQGSYEQYF

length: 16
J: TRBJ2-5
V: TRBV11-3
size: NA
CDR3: CARNPGTGAVQETQYF

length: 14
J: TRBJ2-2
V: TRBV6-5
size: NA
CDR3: CASSYGQYTGELFF

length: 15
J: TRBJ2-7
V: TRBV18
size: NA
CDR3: CASSTVLSVSYEQYF

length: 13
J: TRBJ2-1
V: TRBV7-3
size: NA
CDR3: CASSGLAKNEQFF

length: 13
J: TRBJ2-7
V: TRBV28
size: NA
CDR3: CASSLVGDYEQYF

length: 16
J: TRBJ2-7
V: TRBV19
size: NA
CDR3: CASSQGLAGRSYEQYF

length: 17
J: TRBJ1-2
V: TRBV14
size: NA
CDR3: CASSQDIRDSQLNGYTF

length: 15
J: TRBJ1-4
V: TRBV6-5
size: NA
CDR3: CASTNRGATNEKLFF

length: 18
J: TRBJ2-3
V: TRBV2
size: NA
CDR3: CASSGGLAGRTGADTQYF

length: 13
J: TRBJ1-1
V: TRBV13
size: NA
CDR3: CASSSRVGTEAFF

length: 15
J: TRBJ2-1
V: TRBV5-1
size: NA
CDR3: CASSPGGLRNNEQFF

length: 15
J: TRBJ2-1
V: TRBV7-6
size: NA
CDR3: CASSQGLAGGNEQFF

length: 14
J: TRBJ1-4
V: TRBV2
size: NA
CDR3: CASSPGQGEEKLFF

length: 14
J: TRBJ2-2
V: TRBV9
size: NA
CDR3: CATGPPSPSGELFF

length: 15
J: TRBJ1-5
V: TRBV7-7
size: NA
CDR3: CASSLAGDDNQPQHF

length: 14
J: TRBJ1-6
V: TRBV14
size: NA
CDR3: CASSQVQGNSPLHF

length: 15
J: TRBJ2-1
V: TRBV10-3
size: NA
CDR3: CAINGASGPYNEQFF

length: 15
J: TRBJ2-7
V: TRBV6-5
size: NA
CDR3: CASSRLQGRNYEQYF

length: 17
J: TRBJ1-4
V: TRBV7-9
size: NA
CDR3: CASSLEYGTGSDEKLFF

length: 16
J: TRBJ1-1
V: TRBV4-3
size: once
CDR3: CASSQDVNRLNTEAFF

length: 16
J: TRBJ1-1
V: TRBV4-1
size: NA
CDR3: CASKDRPGEPNTEAFF

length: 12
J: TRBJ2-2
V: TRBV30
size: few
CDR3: CAWSINTGELFF

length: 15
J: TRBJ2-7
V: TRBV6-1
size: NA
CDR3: CASSDRAGDAYEQYF

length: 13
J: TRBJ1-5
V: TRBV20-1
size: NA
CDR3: CSASWQGFQPQHF

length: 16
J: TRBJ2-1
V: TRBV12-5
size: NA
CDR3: CASGLVLGSTYNEQFF

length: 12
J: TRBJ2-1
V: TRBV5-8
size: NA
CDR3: CASSFSGGEQFF

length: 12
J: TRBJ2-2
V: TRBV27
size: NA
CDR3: CASSSFTGELFF

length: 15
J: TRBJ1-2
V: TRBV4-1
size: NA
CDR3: CASRYQGSANYGYTF

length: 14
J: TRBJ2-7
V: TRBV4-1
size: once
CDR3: CASSPTGQSYEQYF